A single T cell receptor (beta chain) is shown here with its context. Its antigen specificity is not known. No base quality information exists; no much larger clone differs at one position. Whole blood was collected in K2EDTA tubes by collaborating institutions according to the institutions' own protocols. For TCRbeta analysis, collaborators shipped samples as frozen whole blood, isolated PBMCs, or DNA extracted from either of those sample types. Trimming costs V 2 bases and J 6 bases, and their ends lie 17 bases apart. CDR3 length: 15 amino acids, cysteine to valine. The entry retains the CDR3 DNA only, 45 bases that are in frame from base 1. The germline V gene encodes CDR1 MNHEY and CDR2 SMNVEV (reference sequence). This record belongs to a study of blood T cell repertoires in COVID-19 (dated by TCRdb to about 2020). A note on the overall study: Collaborator samples came from the United States, Italy and Spain and covered acute and convalescent phases of COVID-19. The prospective study material was composed of cDNA or gDNA derived from T cells, B-cell-depleted T cells, or PBMCs. The dataset comprised deeply sampled blood TCRbeta repertoires from subjects exposed to, actively infected with, or recovered from COVID-19. The repertoires were made available in a free public database intended to serve as a resource for research on the immune response to SARS-CoV-2. The samples were drawn from two sources: the first 160 participants of the ongoing ImmuneRACE study, and approximately 1,300 subjects contributed by 6 global collaborators. Nearly every sample came with metadata listing a de-identified subject ID, COVID-19 status, age in years and sex. Where available, HLA class I and class II types were obtained from metadata supplied by the sample provider rather than from assay-based typing. The paper's findings and limits, for the study overall: The amount of clinical and demographic metadata varied by source and participant and was provided uncurated.

TCRbeta CDR3 regions were amplified from genomic DNA by means of the immunoSEQ Assay, a bias-controlled multiplex PCR. For the original study's pipeline: Nucleated cell counts per sample were estimated from amplification of reference gene primers within the assay. Sequence reads were collapsed and filtered to measure the absolute abundance of every unique TCRbeta CDR3 rearrangement. For each sample, productive Simpson clonality was calculated as the square root of Simpson's diversity index over productive rearrangements. TCRdb stores this immuneACCESS table with in-frame sequences only. Part of the clones is absent; in the studies checked, under half of the shortfall reflects unresolved V genes, and no reason is known for the rest. V and J calls and clone size are those listed in that table; D and trimming were worked out from the DNA. The sample records approximately 190,000 clones, more than 80% of which are singletons. The ten largest account for around 0.53% of the sample.

The chain links TRBV27 with TRBJ2-7; TRBD1 is a weak D gene call, 6 bases matching. Sequencing was carried out using peripheral blood. The sequence derives from a man aged 45-60 years with acute or convalescent COVID-19. The CDR3 reads as follows: CASSLKGQGRGEQYV. In nucleotide form, the sequence is TGTGCCAGCAGTTTAAAAGGGCAGGGGAGAGGCGAGCAGTACGTC.